This is a list of T cell receptor beta chains from one sample in a study of blood T cells in healthy people across ages. TCRdb reanalysed the 5' RACE reads using MiXCR and keeps one entry per CDR3 protein. The data hold some 760,000 distinct CDR3 sequences, with just under 25% observed a single time. These records were also assigned to another study, of T cells of mothers and their children.

Sequenced: blood. These TCRs come from a boy aged 10-17 years in good health. Each CDR3 is given with its conserved first and last residue. A D gene is named only where the DNA matches it firmly. The size field is filled for only some rows; it gives once, few, many or a size class.

>NA|TRBJ2-5|TRBV29-1|NA
CSVGSLQETQYF
TGCAGCGTTGGCAGCCTCCAAGAGACCCAGTACTTC
>NA|TRBJ2-4|TRBV10-3|few
CAISADRKNIQYF
TGTGCCATCAGTGCGGACCGAAAAAACATTCAGTACTTC
>NA|TRBJ2-5|TRBV4-2|NA
CASSSLPRIGAQYF
TGTGCCAGCAGCTCCCTCCCCCGGATAGGGGCCCAGTACTTC
>NA|TRBJ2-1|TRBV7-6|once
CASSPGPRESSYNEQFF
TGTGCCAGCAGCCCCGGCCCCCGGGAGAGCTCCTACAATGAGCAGTTCTTC
>NA|TRBJ2-3|TRBV7-2|few
CASSWEGGGRPDTQYF
TGTGCCAGCAGCTGGGAGGGCGGGGGCCGACCAGATACGCAGTATTTT
>TRBD1|TRBJ1-1|TRBV5-6|NA
CASSDSTGLDTEAFF
TGTGCCAGCAGCGATTCGACAGGGCTGGACACTGAAGCTTTCTTT
>NA|TRBJ2-3|TRBV29-1|few
CSVEDRGQWDTQYF
TGCAGCGTTGAAGATCGAGGGCAGTGGGATACGCAGTATTTT
>NA|TRBJ2-6|TRBV19|NA
CASSRERGRSGANVLTF
TGTGCCAGTAGTAGGGAAAGGGGGAGATCTGGGGCCAACGTCCTGACTTTC
>NA|TRBJ1-6|TRBV9|few
CASSSRGPLHF
TGTGCCAGCAGCTCTCGGGGACCCCTCCACTTT
>TRBD1|TRBJ2-5|TRBV12-5|few
CASGGQVEETQYF
TGTGCTAGTGGTGGACAGGTCGAAGAGACCCAGTACTTC
>NA|TRBJ2-7|TRBV25-1|few
CAKPTYEQYF
TGTGCCAAGCCCACCTACGAGCAGTACTTC
>NA|TRBJ2-1|TRBV15|NA
CATSNPPGTQPLHEQFF
TGTGCCACCAGCAACCCACCGGGGACTCAACCTCTGCATGAGCAGTTCTTC
>NA|TRBJ1-5|TRBV7-2|NA
CASSTHGQGINQPQHF
TGTGCCAGCAGCACCCATGGACAAGGGATAAATCAGCCCCAGCATTTT
>TRBD1|TRBJ2-2|TRBV10-3|few
CAISDSDRSPYTGELFF
TGTGCCATCAGCGATTCGGACAGGTCCCCTTACACCGGGGAGCTGTTTTTT
>TRBD2|TRBJ2-5|TRBV4-2|NA
CARSQDFTGGAEETQYF
TGTGCCAGAAGCCAAGATTTTACGGGGGGAGCGGAAGAGACCCAGTACTTC
>NA|TRBJ1-4|TRBV20-1|NA
CSALNIGNEKLFF
TGCAGTGCTTTGAACATTGGTAATGAAAAACTGTTTTTT
>NA|TRBJ2-7|TRBV29-1|few
CSALTGVYEQYF
TGCAGCGCCCTAACGGGGGTGTACGAGCAGTACTTC
>NA|TRBJ1-4|TRBV29-1|few
CSVELTAMEKLFF
TGCAGCGTTGAGCTCACCGCGATGGAAAAACTGTTTTTT
>NA|TRBJ2-1|TRBV6-6|NA
CASSYWDNGYNEQFF
TGTGCCAGCAGTTACTGGGACAATGGGTACAATGAGCAGTTCTTC
>TRBD1|TRBJ1-4|TRBV5-1|NA
CASSTGQANNEKLFF
TGCGCCAGCAGCACCGGACAGGCAAATAATGAAAAACTGTTTTTT
>TRBD2|TRBJ2-7|TRBV20-1|NA
CSATSNSGSRYEQYF
TGCAGTGCTACCTCGAATAGCGGGAGCCGCTACGAGCAGTACTTC
>NA|TRBJ2-1|TRBV29-1|many
CSSSAIWWSNEQFF
TGCAGCTCCAGTGCTATTTGGTGGTCCAATGAGCAGTTCTTC
>TRBD2|TRBJ2-5|TRBV28|few
CASSSGLAGLIQETQYF
TGTGCCAGCAGTTCGGGACTAGCGGGCCTTATACAAGAGACCCAGTACTTC
>NA|TRBJ2-3|TRBV29-1|few
CSVVGDTDTQYF
TGCAGCGTTGTGGGGGACACAGATACGCAGTATTTT
>NA|TRBJ2-2|TRBV5-1|NA
CASSFALSGELFF
TGCGCCAGCAGCTTCGCCCTGAGCGGGGAGCTGTTTTTT
>NA|TRBJ1-1|TRBV4-1|NA
CASSQVGTYEAFF
TGCGCCAGCAGCCAAGTTGGAACGTATGAAGCTTTCTTT
>NA|TRBJ2-7|TRBV7-2|NA
CASSLPGIKAHYEQYF
TGTGCCAGCAGCTTACCGGGGATTAAGGCCCACTACGAGCAGTACTTC
>NA|TRBJ2-2|TRBV11-2|NA
CASSLKWSGQRGLKFTGELFF
TGTGCCAGCAGCTTAAAATGGTCGGGGCAACGGGGGCTTAAGTTTACCGGGGAGCTGTTTTTT
>NA|TRBJ2-7|TRBV12-3/TRBV12-4|many
CASSPGTSSYEQYF
TGTGCCAGCTCACCCGGGACGTCCTCCTACGAGCAGTACTTC
>TRBD1|TRBJ2-1|TRBV19|few
CASSGQVRVDEQFF
TGTGCCAGTAGCGGACAGGTGAGGGTAGATGAGCAGTTCTTC
>NA|TRBJ2-4|TRBV29-1|NA
CSVVDRTKNIQYF
TGCAGCGTCGTTGACAGGACCAAAAACATTCAGTACTTC
>NA|TRBJ2-5|TRBV18|few
CASSEGNGWIETQYF
TGTGCCAGCTCCGAAGGGAACGGTTGGATAGAGACCCAGTACTTC
>TRBD2|TRBJ2-3|TRBV11-2|NA
CASSLVGGDTDTQYF
TGTGCCAGCAGCTTAGTCGGGGGGGACACAGATACGCAGTATTTT
>NA|TRBJ2-2|TRBV6-2/TRBV6-3|few
CASSIRGVGELFF
TGTGCCAGCAGCATCAGGGGGGTCGGGGAGCTGTTTTTT
>TRBD2|TRBJ2-1|TRBV7-2|few
CASSSSGSLYNEQFF
TGTGCCAGCAGCTCGAGCGGGAGTCTGTACAATGAGCAGTTCTTC
>TRBD2|TRBJ2-5|TRBV7-2|few
CASSPRTSGMQETQYF
TGTGCCAGCAGCCCCCGGACTAGCGGGATGCAAGAGACCCAGTACTTC